A single sample is the source of the 13 T cell receptor beta chains below, sequenced in a study of T cells in Graves' hyperthyroidism and ophthalmopathy. Authors of the study amplified TCR beta CDR3 regions from RNA transcripts. The primer set for the first-round RT-PCR of the TCR CDR3 was HTBI. TCRdb reprocessed the multiplex PCR reads via MiXCR and lists one record per CDR3 protein. The top ten hold more than 15% of the sample, which has around 580,000 distinct CDR3 sequences, over 15% seen once. The sequenced sample was blood. These TCRs come from a woman in her late teens or twenties with Graves' hyperthyroidism.

This clonotype was counted many times. The rearrangement links TRBV7-2 to TRBJ2-7; no reliable D call. This CDR3 has 13 residues. In germline, CDR1 is SGHTA, CDR2 FQGNSA. V lost 4 bases and J lost 6, with 13 bases in between. This CDR3 reads CASSSDRLGEQYF. The CDR3 bases are TGTGCCAGCAGCTCGGATAGACTTGGCGAGCAGTACTTC.

This clonotype has ten or more counts. The chain employs TRBV15 and TRBJ2-3; 9 bases are shared with TRBD2. Germline CDR1 LNHNV, CDR2 YYDKDF (reference sequence). Germline trimming cut 1 base from V and 0 bases from J; bases unmatched to any gene: 5. The CDR3 is made up of 17 amino acids. CDR3 residues: CATSRARTSGSTDTQYF. In nucleotides, the CDR3 is TGTGCCACCAGCAGAGCCAGAACTAGCGGGAGCACAGATACGCAGTATTTT.

This chain uses TRBV3-1 with TRBJ2-1, with TRBD2 matching 8 bases. CDR3 size: 16 residues. V lost 2 bases and J lost 6; bases outside the gene matches: 9. The germline V gene encodes CDR1 LGHDT and CDR2 YNNKEL (reference sequence). As DNA, the CDR3 is TGTGCCAGCAGCCAATTTCGACTAGCGATTATCAATGAGCAGTTCTTC. This codes for CASSQFRLAIINEQFF.

This clonotype appeared many times. The chain couples TRBV28 to TRBJ1-2; D not resolved. V was cut by 8 bases and J by 4 bases, with 11 bases left in between. This CDR3 is built from 12 residues. The germline CDR1 and CDR2 sequences are MDHEN and SYDVKM. CDR3 DNA: TGTGCCAGCGGCGCCCTTCTCTATGGCTACACCTTC. Protein product: CASGALLYGYTF.

This clonotype was seen a handful of times. The V call is TRBV7-2, the J call TRBJ1-3, with no clear D. V lost 5 bases, J lost 2 bases, and 13 bases lay in between. The CDR3 runs 15 residues. Per germline, CDR1 SGHTA and CDR2 FQGNSA. CDR3 protein: CASSPLHPTGNTIYF. CDR3 nucleotide sequence: TGTGCCAGCAGCCCCCTTCACCCCACTGGAAACACCATATATTTT.

The rearrangement joins TRBV11-2 to TRBJ1-3, with D hard to call. This CDR3 has 12 residues. Germline CDR1 SGHAT, CDR2 FQNNGV. Trimming took off 5 bases at V and 3 bases at J, with 5 bases between the two ends. This chain's CDR3 is CASSLRGNTIYF. In nucleotides, the CDR3 is TGTGCCAGCAGCCTCCGTGGAAACACCATATATTTT.

This clonotype was seen more than once but under ten times. The J gene is TRBJ1-2, the V gene TRBV9, with D possibly TRBD1 on 6 matching bases. CDR1 is SGDLS and CDR2 is YYNGEE in the germline V gene. The V end was cut by 0 bases, the J end by 4 bases, with 16 bases between. The CDR3 runs to 16 residues. CDR3 DNA: TGTGCCAGCAGCGTAGGAGCCGGGGGCGGGGGCTATGGCTACACCTTC. Protein: CASSVGAGGGGYGYTF.

This clonotype showed up just a few times. The CDR3 sequence is CSARSGLSYGYTF. The CDR3, as DNA: TGCAGTGCTAGAAGTGGACTTTCTTATGGCTACACCTTC. This chain links TRBV20-1 with TRBJ1-2; D uncertain. The CDR3 length is 13 residues. The V gene lost 2 bases and the J gene lost 5 bases, with 12 bases spanning the gap. The germline V gene encodes CDR1 DFQATT and CDR2 SNEGSKA (reference sequence).

This clonotype was seen a few times. The gene calls are TRBV4-1 and TRBJ2-3; D not resolved. The CDR3 spans 14 residues. V shed 0 bases and J shed 4 bases, with 8 bases lying between them. Germline V gene sequence: CDR1 MGHRA, CDR2 YSYEKL. The CDR3 DNA is TGCGCCAGCAGCCAAGATGTCGAGGCAGATACGCAGTATTTT. Protein: CASSQDVEADTQYF.

This clonotype was observed many times. The rearrangement uses TRBV12-3 or TRBV12-4 and TRBJ1-4; 9 nucleotides agree with TRBD1. V lost 5 bases and J lost 6; bases outside the gene matches: 7. This CDR3 is built from 15 residues. In DNA, the CDR3 is TGTGCCAGCAGTCTATCCGGGACAGGGCATGAAAAACTGTTTTTT. It yields the protein CASSLSGTGHEKLFF.

The chain joins TRBV12-3 or TRBV12-4 to TRBJ2-5; D not resolved. This CDR3 contains 13 residues. V lost 1 base, J lost 0 bases, and 3 bases lay in between. CDR3 residues: CASSLVDQETQYF. CDR3 nucleotide sequence: TGTGCCAGCAGTTTAGTAGACCAAGAGACCCAGTACTTC.

The chain has TRBV29-1 and TRBJ1-2; D not certain. The CDR3 length is 10 residues. Germline values: CDR1 SQVTM, CDR2 ANQGSEA. The V gene lost 3 bases and the J gene lost 5 bases, with 4 bases spanning the gap. In nucleotides, the CDR3 is TGCAGCGTTGATGAGTATGGCTACACCTTC. It codes for CSVDEYGYTF.

This clonotype was recorded at least ten times. The rearrangement uses TRBV6-2 or TRBV6-3 and TRBJ2-5; 8 bases are shared with TRBD1. V dropped 5 bases and J dropped 7; count of bases not matched to a gene: 6. This CDR3 region has 13 residues. Looked up from germline, CDR1 is MNHEY and CDR2 is SVGEGT. The chain's CDR3 is CASSPDRAGTQYF. As DNA, the CDR3 is TGTGCCAGCAGTCCGGACAGGGCCGGGACCCAGTACTTC.